The clone carrying this T cell receptor (beta chain) was counted only a few times. Its target is unknown. The data belong to a study of T cells in localized non-small cell lung cancer. Study-wide results and caveats: In adjacent lung, a median roughly 60 of the top 100 tumor clones were found. Higher adjacent-lung clonality was associated with shorter survival. Sequence data derive from only one tumor region, so heterogeneity remains possible.

TCRdb's table, derived via immunoSEQ multiplex PCR, lists solely in-frame clones and lacks some. The profile covers approximately 4,800 clones, with more than 30% appearing a single time and 12% taken by the ten largest. CDR1 SGDLS and CDR2 YYNGEE come from the germline V gene. This CDR3 is 13 amino acids long. V dropped 5 bases and J dropped 5 bases, with 10 bases sitting between them. The sample here was lung tumor tissue, taken before any cancer treatment. V usage is TRBV9 and J usage is TRBJ2-2, with D perhaps matching TRBD2 (6 bases). The source is a male donor older than 55 with stage III lung adenocarcinoma. The CDR3 loop is CASSVTSTGELFF. The CDR3 nucleotides read TGTGCCAGCAGTGTGACTAGTACCGGGGAGCTGTTTTTT.